This TCR beta chain emerged from a study of CD8+ T cells in alopecia areata. Study-wide context: At a dose of 5 to 10 mg twice daily, oral tofacitinib was given to treated patients. Treated patients received severity scores based on the percentage of scalp area affected.

Treatment meaning: oral pan-JAK inhibitor, 5-10 mg twice daily. RNA, once extracted, was reverse transcribed into cDNA for use as the sequencing template. The repertoire was sequenced with immunoSEQ multiplex PCR; TCRdb's copy has only in-frame clones and lacks some. Here the sample spans about 190,000 clones, 60% being singletons. V was trimmed by 1 base and J by 7 bases, leaving 11 bases between them. The CDR3 runs 12 residues. Germline CDR1 is SQVTM and CDR2 is ANQGSEA. The TCR was taken from a human donor with alopecia areata. The rearrangement links TRBV29-1 to TRBJ2-7; D not resolved. The specimen was CD4+ T cells sorted from blood, collected at week 4, from a patient treated with tofacitinib. The CDR3 nucleotides are TGCAGCGTTGAAGGGGTTAGCCAGGAGCAGTACTTC. This codes for CSVEGVSQEQYF.